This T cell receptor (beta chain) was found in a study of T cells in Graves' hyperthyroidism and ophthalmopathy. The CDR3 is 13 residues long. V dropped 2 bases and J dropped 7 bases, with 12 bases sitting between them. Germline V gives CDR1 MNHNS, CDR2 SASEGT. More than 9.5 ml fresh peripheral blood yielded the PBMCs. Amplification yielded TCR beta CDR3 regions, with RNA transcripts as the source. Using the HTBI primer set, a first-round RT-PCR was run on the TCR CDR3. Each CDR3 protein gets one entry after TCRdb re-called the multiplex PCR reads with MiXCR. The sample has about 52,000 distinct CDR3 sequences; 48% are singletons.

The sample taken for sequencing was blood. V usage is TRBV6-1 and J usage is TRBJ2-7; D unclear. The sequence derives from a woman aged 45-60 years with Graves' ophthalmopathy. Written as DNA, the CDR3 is TGTGCCAGCAGTGAACGTCTCCAGGTGGAGCAGTACTTC. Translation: CASSERLQVEQYF.